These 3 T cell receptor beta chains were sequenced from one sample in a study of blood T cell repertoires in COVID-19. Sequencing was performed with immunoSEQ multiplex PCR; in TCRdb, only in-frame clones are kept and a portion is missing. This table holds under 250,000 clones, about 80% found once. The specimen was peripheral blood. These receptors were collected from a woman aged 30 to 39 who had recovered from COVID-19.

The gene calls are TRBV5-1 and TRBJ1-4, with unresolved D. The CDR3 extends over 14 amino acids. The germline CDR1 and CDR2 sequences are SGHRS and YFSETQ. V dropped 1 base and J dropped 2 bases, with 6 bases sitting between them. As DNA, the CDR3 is TGCGCCAGCAGCTTGACAGTCACTAATGAAAAACTGTTTTTT. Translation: CASSLTVTNEKLFF.

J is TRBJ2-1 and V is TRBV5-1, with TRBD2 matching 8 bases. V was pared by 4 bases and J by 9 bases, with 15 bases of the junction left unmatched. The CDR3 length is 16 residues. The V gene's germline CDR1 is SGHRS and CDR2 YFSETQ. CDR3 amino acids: CASSPGGGSGNVEQFF. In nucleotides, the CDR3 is TGCGCCAGCAGCCCGGGGGGTGGTAGCGGGAACGTTGAGCAGTTCTTC.

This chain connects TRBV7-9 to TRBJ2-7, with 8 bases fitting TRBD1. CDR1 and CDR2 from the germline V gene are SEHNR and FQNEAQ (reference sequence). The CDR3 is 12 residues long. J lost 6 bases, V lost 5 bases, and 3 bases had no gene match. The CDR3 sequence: CASSQDRAEQYF. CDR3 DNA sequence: TGTGCCAGCAGCCAGGACAGGGCCGAGCAGTACTTC.